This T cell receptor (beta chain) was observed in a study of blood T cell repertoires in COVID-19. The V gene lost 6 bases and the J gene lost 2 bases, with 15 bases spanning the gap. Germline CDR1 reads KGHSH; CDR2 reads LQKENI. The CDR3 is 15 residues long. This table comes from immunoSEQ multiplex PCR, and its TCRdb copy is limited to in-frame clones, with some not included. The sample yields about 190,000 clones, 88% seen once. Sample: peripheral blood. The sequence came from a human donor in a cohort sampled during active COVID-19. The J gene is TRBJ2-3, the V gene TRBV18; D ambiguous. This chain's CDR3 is CASSTTGADTDTQYF. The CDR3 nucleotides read TGTGCCAGCTCTACCACCGGAGCCGACACAGATACGCAGTATTTT.